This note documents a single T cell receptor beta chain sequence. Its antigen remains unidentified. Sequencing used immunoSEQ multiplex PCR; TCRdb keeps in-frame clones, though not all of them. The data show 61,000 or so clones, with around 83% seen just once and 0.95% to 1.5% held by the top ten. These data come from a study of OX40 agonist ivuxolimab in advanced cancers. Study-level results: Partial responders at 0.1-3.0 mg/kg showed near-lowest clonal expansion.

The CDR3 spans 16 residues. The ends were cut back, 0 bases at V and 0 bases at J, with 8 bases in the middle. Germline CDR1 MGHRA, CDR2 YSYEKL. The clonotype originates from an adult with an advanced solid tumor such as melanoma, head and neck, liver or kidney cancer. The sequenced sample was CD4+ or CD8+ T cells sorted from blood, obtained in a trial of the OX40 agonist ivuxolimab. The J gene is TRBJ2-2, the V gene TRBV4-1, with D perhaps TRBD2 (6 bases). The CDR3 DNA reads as TGCGCCAGCAGCCAAGAGGGGGGAGCGAACACCGGGGAGCTGTTTTTT. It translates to CASSQEGGANTGELFF.